A single sample gave rise to the 28 T cell receptor beta chains below, sequenced in a study of T cells after yellow fever vaccination. A single record per CDR3 protein comes from TCRdb applying MiXCR to the 5' RACE reads. The table records roughly 330,000 distinct CDR3 sequences, about 4% of them present only once. Sequences were derived from PBMCs, sampled 5 days after the yellow fever booster vaccination. The receptors come from a man in his late teens or twenties who received the YFV17D yellow fever vaccine.

In this sample, this clonotype turned up a few times. CDR3 nucleotide sequence: TGTGCCAGTAGCCCGGCACCCAGCTACGAGCAGTACTTC. This sequence encodes CASSPAPSYEQYF. The V call is TRBV19, the J call TRBJ2-7; D ambiguous. V was pared by 6 bases and J by 3 bases, with 12 bases between. The CDR3 length is 13 residues. Germline V gene lookup returns CDR1 LNHDA and CDR2 SQIVND (reference sequence). Variable domain in full (rest from reference TRBV19 and TRBJ2-7): DGGITQSPKYLFRKEGQNVTLSCEQNLNHDAMYWYRQDPGQGLRLIYYSQIVNDFQKGDIAEGYSVSREKKESFPLTVTSAQKNPTAFYLCASSPAPSYEQYFGPGTRLTVT.

This clonotype was observed a few times. The V gene is TRBV27, the J gene TRBJ2-7; D ambiguous. The CDR3 is made up of 15 amino acids. Germline V gene lookup returns CDR1 MNHEY and CDR2 SMNVEV (reference sequence). The V and J ends lost 4 bases and 2 bases respectively, with 15 bases between them. The CDR3 coding sequence is TGTGCCAGCAGTTGGGCCGGTGAGGCGCCCTACGAGCAGTACTTC. It encodes CASSWAGEAPYEQYF.

The chain couples TRBV7-2 to TRBJ2-4; D possibly corresponds to TRBD1 (6 bases). With 0 bases removed from V and 6 bases from J, the gap between germline ends came to 12 bases. The germline V gene has CDR1 SGHTA and CDR2 FQGNSA. This CDR3 comprises 15 residues. The CDR3 spells CASSLASSRGNIQYF. CDR3 coding DNA: TGTGCCAGCAGCTTAGCGTCGAGCAGGGGAAACATTCAGTACTTC.

This clonotype was recorded many times. The rearrangement joins TRBV18 to TRBJ2-1; 11 bases are a match to TRBD2. The CDR3 contains 16 residues. V lost 3 bases, J lost 3 bases, and 4 bases stayed unmatched. Germline assignment: CDR1 KGHSH and CDR2 LQKENI. The CDR3 DNA follows: TGTGCCAGCTCACCCTTAGCGGGGGGGAACTACAATGAGCAGTTCTTC. Translated: CASSPLAGGNYNEQFF.

This clonotype has more than one count but fewer than ten. V gene TRBV18 combines with J gene TRBJ2-5; D remains ambiguous. Germline CDR1 reads KGHSH; CDR2 reads LQKENI. This CDR3 region has 12 residues. V was shortened by 2 bases and J by 5 bases, with 6 bases between the two germline ends. The CDR3 loop is CASSPFSETQYF. In DNA, the CDR3 is TGTGCCAGCTCACCATTTAGTGAGACCCAGTACTTC.

This chain links TRBV28 with TRBJ2-1, with D hard to call. This CDR3 spans 13 amino acids. Trimming removed 5 bases from V and 10 bases from J, with 15 bases in between. In germline, CDR1 is MDHEN, CDR2 SYDVKM. The CDR3: CASSATSHGEQFF. CDR3 DNA sequence: TGTGCCAGCAGTGCGACTTCTCACGGCGAGCAGTTCTTC.

The rearrangement uses TRBV7-8 and TRBJ2-1, with D perhaps given as TRBD1 or TRBD2 (5 bases each). This CDR3 is 13 amino acids long. The germline V and J ends were trimmed by 3 bases and 9 bases, with 12 bases remaining between them. Germline V lookup: CDR1 SGHVS, CDR2 FQNEAQ. This chain's CDR3 is CASSFEGFSEQFF. CDR3 DNA sequence: TGTGCCAGCAGCTTCGAGGGGTTTAGTGAGCAGTTCTTC.

J is TRBJ2-6 and V is TRBV12-3 or TRBV12-4, with 7 bases aligning to TRBD2. The CDR3 totals 16 residues. With V trimmed by 7 bases and J by 2 bases, 8 bases remained unmatched. CDR3 coding DNA: TGTGCCAGCACCTTGTTCGGGGGGACTGGGGCCAACGTCCTGACTTTC. Translation gives CASTLFGGTGANVLTF.

This clonotype was counted ten times or more. The chain couples TRBV4-2 to TRBJ1-1; D uncertain. There are 14 residues in the CDR3. Deletions cut 1 base from V and 1 base from J, with 7 bases between. Germline CDR1 reads LGHNA; CDR2 reads YNFKEQ. DNA of the CDR3: TGTGCCAGCAGCCAAGCCAGCTGGAACACTGAAGCTTTCTTT. It yields the protein CASSQASWNTEAFF.

The chain recombines TRBV7-2 with TRBJ2-3; D remains unclear. The CDR3 consists of 15 residues. Trimming pared 2 bases from V and 5 bases from J, leaving 14 bases between. CDR1 is SGHTA, CDR2 FQGNSA, per germline. The CDR3 protein is CASSLKAAKRDTQYF. CDR3 DNA sequence: TGTGCCAGCAGCTTAAAGGCGGCGAAAAGAGATACGCAGTATTTT.

V and J are TRBV15 and TRBJ1-3, with a tentative D call TRBD1 (5 bases). Germline CDR1 reads LNHNV; CDR2 reads YYDKDF (reference sequence). The germline V and J ends were trimmed by 5 bases and 3 bases, with 14 bases remaining between them. The CDR3 sequence is 15 residues long. In DNA, the CDR3 is TGTGCCACCAGCCGAAGCTGGGACGTTGGAAACACCATATATTTT. Protein sequence: CATSRSWDVGNTIYF.

CDR3 in DNA: TGCGCCAGCAGCCAAGTGCACGATAGCAATCAGCCCCAGCATTTT. It encodes CASSQVHDSNQPQHF. The chain employs TRBV4-1 and TRBJ1-5; D gene uncertain. The V and J ends lost 1 base and 0 bases respectively, with 7 bases between them. From germline, CDR1 is MGHRA and CDR2 YSYEKL. CDR3 length equals 15 residues.

This clonotype turned up a few times. The chain combines TRBV3-2 with TRBJ2-7. TRBV3-2 is designated a pseudogene. This CDR3 has 16 amino acids. CDR3: CASSQDLWDEAYEQYF. Written as DNA, the CDR3 is TGTGCCAGCAGCCAAGATCTATGGGACGAAGCCTACGAGCAGTACTTC.

This clonotype was seen at least ten times. The gene calls are TRBV5-1 and TRBJ2-3; 8 bases are a match to TRBD2. This CDR3 has 15 amino acids. Germline values: CDR1 SGHRS, CDR2 YFSETQ. V trimming: 3 bases; J trimming: 1 base; junction bases outside the gene matches: 4. The CDR3 spells CASSYLSGGTDTQYF. In DNA, the CDR3 is TGCGCCAGCAGCTATCTTAGCGGGGGCACAGATACGCAGTATTTT.

The chain carries TRBV5-1 and TRBJ2-5, with TRBD2 matching over 13 bases. Germline V gene sequence: CDR1 SGHRS, CDR2 YFSETQ. Germline trimming cut 0 bases from V and 4 bases from J; bases unmatched to any gene: 9. This CDR3 is 18 amino acids long. The CDR3 sequence is CASSLARLAGGSGETQYF. The CDR3 DNA follows: TGCGCCAGCAGCTTGGCCCGACTAGCGGGGGGCTCGGGAGAGACCCAGTACTTC.

The sample holds a few counts of this clonotype. The chain employs TRBV5-6 and TRBJ1-2, with 12 positions matching TRBD1. The germline V gene has CDR1 SGHDT and CDR2 YYEEEE. The CDR3 extends over 16 amino acids. Germline trimming cut 1 base from V and 4 bases from J; bases unmatched to any gene: 5. CDR3 region: CASSLKGQGATYGYTF. CDR3 coding DNA: TGTGCCAGCAGCTTGAAGGGACAGGGGGCGACCTATGGCTACACCTTC.

This clonotype has a count of ten or more. The genes are TRBV4-3 and TRBJ2-5; 14 bases are a match to TRBD2. Germline trimming cut 0 bases from V and 6 bases from J; bases unmatched to any gene: 9. The CDR3 extends over 18 amino acids. The germline V gene encodes CDR1 LGHNA and CDR2 YSLEER. CDR3: CASSQDVGTSGGGKTQYF. The CDR3 nucleotides are TGCGCCAGCAGCCAAGATGTGGGGACTAGCGGGGGAGGAAAGACCCAGTACTTC.

The chain carries TRBV7-3 and TRBJ2-3; no clear D. Germline loops: CDR1 SGHTA, CDR2 FQGTGA. This CDR3 spans 14 amino acids. The ends were cut back, 3 bases at V and 1 base at J, with 8 bases in the middle. This CDR3 is CASSFLTGTDTQYF. The CDR3 DNA is TGTGCCAGCAGCTTTCTTACAGGCACAGATACGCAGTATTTT.

This clonotype was seen ten or more times. This chain joins TRBV6-1 and TRBJ2-1; D unresolved. Trimming left V 5 bases short and J 7 bases short, with 15 bases between. Germline values: CDR1 MNHNS, CDR2 SASEGT. The CDR3 has 14 residues. CDR3 protein: CASSFFFTVNEQFF. The DNA of the CDR3 is TGTGCCAGCAGTTTCTTCTTTACCGTAAATGAGCAGTTCTTC.

This clonotype was detected a few times. The V and J genes are TRBV7-2 and TRBJ2-7; no firm D call. This CDR3 contains 13 residues. Trimming took 5 bases from V and 5 from J, leaving 13 bases between them. CDR1 and CDR2 (germline): SGHTA, FQGNSA. CDR3 sequence: CASSPVVGDEQYV. For the CDR3, the DNA is TGTGCCAGCAGCCCGGTGGTTGGGGACGAGCAGTACGTC.

This clonotype has ten or more counts. This chain uses TRBV20-1 with TRBJ2-7, with 8 bases fitting TRBD2. Trimming cost V 5 bases and J 2 bases; bases outside gene matches: 5. The length of the CDR3 is 13 residues. Per germline, CDR1 DFQATT and CDR2 SNEGSKA (reference sequence). CDR3 in DNA: TGCAGTGCTGGGGCGGGAGGTCCCTACGAGCAGTACGTC. It codes for CSAGAGGPYEQYV.

This clonotype was observed a few times. The chain employs TRBV15 and TRBJ2-2; a weak D match, TRBD2 (7 bases). Germline V lookup: CDR1 LNHNV, CDR2 YYDKDF (reference sequence). Trimming took 0 bases from V and 6 from J, leaving 11 bases between them. The CDR3 runs 15 residues. CDR3 residues: CATSRDLGGAGELFF. As DNA, the CDR3 is TGTGCCACCAGCAGAGATCTAGGGGGGGCCGGGGAGCTGTTTTTT. Full variable domain (missing parts from reference TRBV15 and TRBJ2-2): DAMVIQNPRYQVTQFGKPVTLSCSQTLNHNVMYWYQQKSSQAPKLLFHYYDKDFNNEADTPDNFQSRRPNTSFCFLDIRSPGLGDTAMYLCATSRDLGGAGELFFGEGSRLTVL.

The rearrangement uses TRBV20-1 and TRBJ2-7; D ambiguous. The germline V gene encodes CDR1 DFQATT and CDR2 SNEGSKA (reference sequence). The length of the CDR3 is 10 residues. Trimming took 4 bases from V and 5 from J, leaving 6 bases between them. CDR3 protein: CSATVNEQYF. The CDR3 bases are TGCAGTGCTACCGTAAACGAGCAGTACTTC.

This clonotype was seen more than once but under ten times. The CDR3 bases are TGTGCCATCACGGAACTAGCGGGACCCACTGGGGAGCTGTTTTTT. This codes for CAITELAGPTGELFF. The chain links TRBV10-3 to TRBJ2-2, with 10 bases identical to TRBD2. The junction had 10 bases not matched to a gene; V was cut back by 7 bases and J by 8 bases. The CDR3 length is 15 residues. Germline CDR1 and CDR2: ENHRY and SYGVKD.

Written as DNA, the CDR3 is TGTGCCAGCAGTTACTCAAGCCAGTCAGAGACCCAGTACTTC. It translates to CASSYSSQSETQYF. This sequence joins TRBV6-2 or TRBV6-3 and TRBJ2-5; D is unresolved. The CDR3 consists of 14 residues. The V end lost 0 bases, the J end lost 4 bases, and 9 bases lay between the germline ends. Germline values: CDR1 MNHEY, CDR2 SVGEGT.

This chain joins TRBV6-6 and TRBJ2-3; no firm D call. Trimming left V 0 bases short and J 0 bases short, with 13 bases between. Germline CDR1 MNHNY, CDR2 SVGAGI (reference sequence). The CDR3 contains 17 residues. CDR3 amino acids: CASSYSTQATSTDTQYF. The CDR3 DNA reads as TGTGCCAGCAGTTACTCGACGCAAGCAACTAGCACAGATACGCAGTATTTT.

This clonotype was counted many times. The chain links TRBV6-5 to TRBJ1-3, with 8 bases identical to TRBD1. Germline assignment: CDR1 MNHEY and CDR2 SVGAGI. The CDR3 contains 16 residues. The V gene end was trimmed by 2 bases and the J gene end by 0 bases; junction bases not matched to a gene: 3. In nucleotides, the CDR3 is TGTGCCAGCAGTTACGCTGGGACAGGCTCTGGAAACACCATATATTTT. It yields the protein CASSYAGTGSGNTIYF.

This clonotype was seen just once. The genes are TRBV5-1 and TRBJ2-7; 8 bases are shared with TRBD2. CDR1 is SGHRS, CDR2 YFSETQ, per germline. The CDR3 has 14 residues. CDR3 nucleotide sequence: TGCGCCAGCAGCTTGTGGCCCGCGGGAGGAGAGTTCGTCGTC. This codes for CASSLWPAGGEFVV.